One sample yielded the 5 T cell receptor beta chains listed below, sequenced in a study of shared clonotypes between healthy human individuals. Assay used: immunoSEQ multiplex PCR; TCRdb lists only in-frame clones, some missing. The sample includes more than 2 million clones, 95% of them seen just once. Sequencing input: naive CD4+ T cells sorted from blood. Noted subset: CD45RA+ positively selected. These receptors all stem from a man between 18 and 29 years old in good health.

This chain links TRBV30 with TRBJ2-7, with D perhaps TRBD2 (6 bases). This CDR3 spans 14 amino acids. Germline assignment: CDR1 GTSNPN and CDR2 SVGIG (reference sequence). V lost 3 bases, J lost 2 bases, and 14 bases lay in between. The CDR3 bases are TGTGCCTGGAGGCTAGCGACCAATACCTACGAGCAGTACTTC. It yields the protein CAWRLATNTYEQYF.

J is TRBJ2-5 and V is TRBV6-5, with D possibly being TRBD1 or TRBD2 (6 bases each). Germline CDR1 is MNHEY and CDR2 is SVGAGI. CDR3 length equals 13 residues. Trimming shortened V by 6 bases and J by 7 bases, and 15 bases separated the two germline ends. CDR3 sequence (DNA): TGTGCCAGCAGCCTAGGGGGGATAGGGACCCAGTACTTC. This gives the protein CASSLGGIGTQYF.

This sequence joins TRBV6-4 and TRBJ2-1, with unresolved D. Germline-derived CDR1 and CDR2 are MRHNA and SNTAGT. The CDR3 loop spans 14 amino acids. Trimming pared 2 bases from V and 9 bases from J, leaving 14 bases between. CDR3 residues: CASSDTLTLVEQFF. In DNA, the CDR3 is TGTGCCAGCAGTGACACTCTTACGCTTGTTGAGCAGTTCTTC.

With regard to this clone: A much larger clone sits a single nucleotide away, making a read error possible. The V and J genes are TRBV5-5 and TRBJ2-7; D remains ambiguous. The CDR3 consists of 13 residues. The germline V gene has CDR1 SGHKS and CDR2 YYEKEE (reference sequence). The V gene lost 0 bases and the J gene lost 1 base, with 5 bases spanning the gap. The CDR3: CASSLDGSYEQYF. The CDR3 DNA reads TGTGCCAGCAGCTTGGATGGGTCCTACGAGCAGTACTTC.

V gene TRBV5-1 combines with J gene TRBJ1-6, with D maybe TRBD1 (6 bases). Trimming took off 0 bases at V and 0 bases at J, with 10 bases between the two ends. In germline, CDR1 is SGHRS, CDR2 YFSETQ. This CDR3 is 17 amino acids long. The CDR3 sequence: CASSLAGTSSYNSPLHF. In DNA, the CDR3 is TGCGCCAGCAGCTTGGCGGGGACAAGCTCCTATAATTCACCCCTCCACTTT.